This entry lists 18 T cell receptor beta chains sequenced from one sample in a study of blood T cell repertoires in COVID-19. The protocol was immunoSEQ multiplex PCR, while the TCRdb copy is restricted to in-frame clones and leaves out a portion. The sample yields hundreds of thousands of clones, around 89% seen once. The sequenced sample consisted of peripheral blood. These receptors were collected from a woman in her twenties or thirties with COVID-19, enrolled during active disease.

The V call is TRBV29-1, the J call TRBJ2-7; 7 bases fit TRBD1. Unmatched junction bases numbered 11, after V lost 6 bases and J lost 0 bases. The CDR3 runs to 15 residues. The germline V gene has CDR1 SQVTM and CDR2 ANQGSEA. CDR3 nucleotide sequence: TGCAGCGTCCTTGGGACAGCCAGAGCCTCCTACGAGCAGTACTTC. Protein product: CSVLGTARASYEQYF.

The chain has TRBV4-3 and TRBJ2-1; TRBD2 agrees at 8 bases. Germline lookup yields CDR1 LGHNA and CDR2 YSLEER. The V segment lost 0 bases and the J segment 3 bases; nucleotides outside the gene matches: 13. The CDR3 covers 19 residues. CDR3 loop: CASSQEEVLAGPNYNEQFF. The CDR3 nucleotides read TGCGCCAGCAGCCAAGAGGAGGTCCTAGCGGGCCCGAACTACAATGAGCAGTTCTTC.

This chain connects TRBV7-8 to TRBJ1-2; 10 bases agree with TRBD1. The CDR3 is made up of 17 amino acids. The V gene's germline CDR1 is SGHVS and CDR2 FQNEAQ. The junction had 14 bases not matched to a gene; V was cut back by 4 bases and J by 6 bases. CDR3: CASSWPGQGFDIHGYTF. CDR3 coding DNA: TGTGCCAGCAGCTGGCCGGGACAGGGGTTCGATATCCATGGCTACACCTTC. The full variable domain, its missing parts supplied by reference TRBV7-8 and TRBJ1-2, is GAGVSQSPRYKVAKRGQDVALRCDPISGHVSLFWYQQALGQGPEFLTYFQNEAQLDKSGLPSDRFFAERPEGSVSTLKIQRTQQEDSAVYLCASSWPGQGFDIHGYTFGSGTRLTVV.

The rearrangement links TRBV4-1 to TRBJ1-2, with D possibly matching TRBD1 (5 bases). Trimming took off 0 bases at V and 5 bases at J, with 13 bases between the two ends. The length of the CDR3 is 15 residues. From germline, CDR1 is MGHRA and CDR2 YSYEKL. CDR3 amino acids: CASSQDIGQGYGYTF. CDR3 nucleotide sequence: TGCGCCAGCAGCCAAGATATTGGCCAGGGATATGGCTACACCTTC.

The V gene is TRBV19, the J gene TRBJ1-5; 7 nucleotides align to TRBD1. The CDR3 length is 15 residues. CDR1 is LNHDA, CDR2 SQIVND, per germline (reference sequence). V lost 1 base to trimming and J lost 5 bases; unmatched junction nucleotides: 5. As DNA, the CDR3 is TGTGCCAGTAGTATAGTAGACAGGGACCATCAGCCCCAGCATTTT. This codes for CASSIVDRDHQPQHF.

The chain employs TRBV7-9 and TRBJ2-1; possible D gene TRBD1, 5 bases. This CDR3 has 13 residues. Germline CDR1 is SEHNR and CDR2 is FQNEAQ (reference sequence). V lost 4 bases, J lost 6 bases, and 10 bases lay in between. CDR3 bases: TGTGCCAGCAGCTACCAGGGTGGCAATGAGCAGTTCTTC. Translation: CASSYQGGNEQFF. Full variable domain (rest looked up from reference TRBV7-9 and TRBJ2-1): DTGVSQNPRHKITKRGQNVTFRCDPISEHNRLYWYRQTLGQGPEFLTYFQNEAQLEKSRLLSDRFSAERPKGSFSTLEIQRTEQGDSAMYLCASSYQGGNEQFFGPGTRLTVL.

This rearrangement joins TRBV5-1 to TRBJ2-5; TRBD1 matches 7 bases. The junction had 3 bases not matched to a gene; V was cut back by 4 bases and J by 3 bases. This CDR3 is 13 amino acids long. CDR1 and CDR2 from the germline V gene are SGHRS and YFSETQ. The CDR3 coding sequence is TGCGCCAGCAGCGACACAGGGGAAGAGACCCAGTACTTC. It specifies CASSDTGEETQYF.

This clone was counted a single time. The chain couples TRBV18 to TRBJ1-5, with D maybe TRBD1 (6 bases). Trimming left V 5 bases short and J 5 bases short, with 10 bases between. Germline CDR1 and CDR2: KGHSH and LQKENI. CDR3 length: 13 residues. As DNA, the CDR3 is TGTGCCAGCTCAAAACAGGGAGATCAGCCCCAGCATTTT. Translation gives CASSKQGDQPQHF.

The CDR3 reads CASSPSGGPYEQYF. The CDR3 DNA reads TGTGCCAGCAGCCCTAGCGGGGGCCCCTACGAGCAGTACTTC. The chain has TRBV3-1 (or the pseudogene TRBV3-2) and TRBJ2-7; TRBD2 aligns across 10 bases. This CDR3 is built from 14 residues. Per germline, CDR1 LGHDT and CDR2 YNNKEL (reference sequence). V lost 4 bases and J lost 2; bases outside the gene matches: 2.

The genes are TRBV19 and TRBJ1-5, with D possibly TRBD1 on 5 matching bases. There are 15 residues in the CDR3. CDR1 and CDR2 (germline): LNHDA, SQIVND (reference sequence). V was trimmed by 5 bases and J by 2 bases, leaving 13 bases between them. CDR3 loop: CASSPGRWGNQPQHF. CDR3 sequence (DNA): TGTGCCAGTAGTCCAGGGCGTTGGGGCAATCAGCCCCAGCATTTT. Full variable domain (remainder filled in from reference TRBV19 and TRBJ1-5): DGGITQSPKYLFRKEGQNVTLSCEQNLNHDAMYWYRQDPGQGLRLIYYSQIVNDFQKGDIAEGYSVSREKKESFPLTVTSAQKNPTAFYLCASSPGRWGNQPQHFGDGTRLSIL.

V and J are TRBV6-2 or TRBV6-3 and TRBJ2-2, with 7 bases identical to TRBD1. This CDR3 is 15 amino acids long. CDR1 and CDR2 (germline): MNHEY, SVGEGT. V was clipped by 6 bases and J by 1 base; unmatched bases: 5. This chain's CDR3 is CASSWDRRNTGELFF. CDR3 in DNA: TGTGCCAGCAGCTGGGACAGAAGGAACACCGGGGAGCTGTTTTTT.

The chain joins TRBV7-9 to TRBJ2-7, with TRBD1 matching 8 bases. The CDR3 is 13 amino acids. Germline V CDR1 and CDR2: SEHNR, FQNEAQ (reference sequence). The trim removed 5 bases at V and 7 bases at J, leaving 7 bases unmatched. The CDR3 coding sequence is TGTGCCAGCAGCCTGACAGGGGTGGGAGAGCAGTACGTC. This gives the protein CASSLTGVGEQYV.

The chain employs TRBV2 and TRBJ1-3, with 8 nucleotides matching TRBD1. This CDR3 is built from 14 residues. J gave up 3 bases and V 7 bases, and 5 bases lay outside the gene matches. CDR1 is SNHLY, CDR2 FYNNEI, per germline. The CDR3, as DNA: TGTGCCAGCAATCCTGGACAGGGTGGAAACACCATATATTTT. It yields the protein CASNPGQGGNTIYF.

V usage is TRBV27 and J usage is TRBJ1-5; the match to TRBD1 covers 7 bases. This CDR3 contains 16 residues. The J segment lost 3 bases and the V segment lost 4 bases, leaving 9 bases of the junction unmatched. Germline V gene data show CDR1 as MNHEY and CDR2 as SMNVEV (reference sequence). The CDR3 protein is CASSSPDRMDNQPQHF. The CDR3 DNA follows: TGTGCCAGCAGTTCCCCGGACAGGATGGACAATCAGCCCCAGCATTTT.

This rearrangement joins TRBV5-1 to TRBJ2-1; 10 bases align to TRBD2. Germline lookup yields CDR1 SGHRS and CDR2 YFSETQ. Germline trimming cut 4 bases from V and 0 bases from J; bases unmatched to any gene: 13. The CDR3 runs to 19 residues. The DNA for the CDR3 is TGCGCCAGCAGCCCGTCTAGCGGGGGTTTCTTACGCTCCTACAATGAGCAGTTCTTC. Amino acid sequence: CASSPSSGGFLRSYNEQFF.

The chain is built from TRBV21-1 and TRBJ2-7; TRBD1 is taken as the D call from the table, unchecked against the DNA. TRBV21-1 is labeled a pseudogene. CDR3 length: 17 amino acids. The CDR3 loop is CASSKVASTPSLYEQYV. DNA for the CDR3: TGTGCCAGCAGCAAAGTGGCCTCGACACCGTCCCTCTACGAGCAGTACGTC.

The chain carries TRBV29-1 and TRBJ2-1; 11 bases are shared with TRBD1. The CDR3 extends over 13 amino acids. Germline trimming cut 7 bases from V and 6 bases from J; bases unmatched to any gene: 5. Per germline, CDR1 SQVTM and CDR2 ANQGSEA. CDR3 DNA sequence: TGCAGCGCGACCGGGACAGGGGGCAATGAGCAGTTCTTC. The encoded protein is CSATGTGGNEQFF.

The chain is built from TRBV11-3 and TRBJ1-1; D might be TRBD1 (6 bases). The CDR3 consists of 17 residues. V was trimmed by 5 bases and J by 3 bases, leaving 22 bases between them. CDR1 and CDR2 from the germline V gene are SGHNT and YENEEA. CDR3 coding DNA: TGTGCCAGCAGCCACCGGGGGGCGATTCCAAGAGACACTGAAGCTTTCTTT. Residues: CASSHRGAIPRDTEAFF. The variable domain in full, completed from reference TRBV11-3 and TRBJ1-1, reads EAGVVQSPRYKIIEKKQPVAFWCNPISGHNTLYWYLQNLGQGPELLIRYENEEAVDDSQLPKDRFSAERLKGVDSTLKIQPAELGDSAVYLCASSHRGAIPRDTEAFFGQGTRLTVV.